These T cell receptor beta chains were read from a single sample in a study of shared clonotypes between healthy human individuals. The method was immunoSEQ multiplex PCR; TCRdb's version includes in-frame clones alone and lacks a portion of them. The table lists fewer than 650,000 clones, roughly four fifths of them singletons, with about 12% in the top ten. The sequencing input was PBMCs. Source of these receptors: a woman between 40 and 50 years old in good health. Some clones in this sample may be carry-over from other donors' samples. The CDR3 runs from the conserved cysteine through the conserved F or W. A D gene is named only where the DNA matches it firmly. Where a row states a size, it is once, few, many or the class of an expanded clone; other rows omit it.

v_gene	len	j_gene	abundance	d_gene	CDR3nt	CDR3aa
TRBV19	16	TRBJ2-3	.	TRBD2	TGTGCCAGTAGTAAGACTAGCGGGAGGGCCCCAGATACGCAGTATTTT	CASSKTSGRAPDTQYF
TRBV28	17	TRBJ2-5	.	.	TGTGCCAGCAGTTCCCTCACTAGATCATACCCGCGGGAGACCCAGTACTTC	CASSSLTRSYPRETQYF
TRBV7-9	14	TRBJ2-1	.	.	TGTGCCAGCAGCTTAGGGGGTAATACCAATGAGCAGTTCTTC	CASSLGGNTNEQFF
TRBV6-9	15	TRBJ2-3	.	.	TGTGCCAGCAGTTACTCGGCGGGTAGGGTTGATACGCAGTATTTT	CASSYSAGRVDTQYF
TRBV2	15	TRBJ2-7	.	TRBD2	TGTGCCAGCAGGAGGGGGGGAAGAGCGGGAGACGAGCAGTACTTC	CASRRGGRAGDEQYF
TRBV4-2	14	TRBJ2-7	.	.	TGTGCCAGCAGCCAAGGGGGGTTTAGGGACGAGCAGTACTTC	CASSQGGFRDEQYF
TRBV13	16	TRBJ2-1	.	TRBD2	TGTGCCAGCAGCTTAGAAAGTACTAGCGGGATCGGTGAGCAGTTCTTC	CASSLESTSGIGEQFF
TRBV7-9	15	TRBJ2-3	once	TRBD2	TGTGCCAGCCGGGGTAGCGGGACTAGCACAGATACGCAGTATTTT	CASRGSGTSTDTQYF
TRBV5-6	15	TRBJ2-7	.	.	TGTGCCAGCAGCTTGACGAGGGGGAGTTATCACGAGCAGTACTTC	CASSLTRGSYHEQYF
TRBV7-6	15	TRBJ1-2	.	.	TGTGCCAGCAGCTTAAGTGGAGACAGGTCCTATGGCTACACCTTC	CASSLSGDRSYGYTF
TRBV9	15	TRBJ2-1	.	.	TGTGCCAGCAGCGTAGGCGCACAGACCTACAATGAGCAGTTCTTC	CASSVGAQTYNEQFF
TRBV10-3	13	TRBJ2-7	.	.	TGTGCCACGGCAGAGTGGGACCCCTACGAGCAGTACTTC	CATAEWDPYEQYF
TRBV7-9	15	TRBJ2-2	.	.	TGTGCCAGCAGCCCTCATTCAGTGAACACCGGGGAGCTGTTTTTT	CASSPHSVNTGELFF
TRBV13	14	TRBJ1-2	few	TRBD1	TGTGCCAGCAGCTTCCCCAGGGGGGATTATGGCTACACCTTC	CASSFPRGDYGYTF
TRBV5-1	14	TRBJ1-1	.	.	TGCGCCAGCAGCTCGCCCGGGGGGAACACTGAAGCTTTCTTT	CASSSPGGNTEAFF
TRBV18	16	TRBJ1-5	.	.	TGTGCCAGCTCACCGGGGGCGGCAGGGCCCAATCAGCCCCAGCATTTT	CASSPGAAGPNQPQHF
TRBV5-4	14	TRBJ2-7	.	TRBD1	TGTGCCAGCAGTCCGGGACAGGGCGGCTACGAGCAGTACTTC	CASSPGQGGYEQYF
TRBV28	14	TRBJ2-6	.	TRBD1	TGTGCCACCTTGACAGGGTCTGGGGCCAACGTCCTGACTTTC	CATLTGSGANVLTF
TRBV5-6	14	TRBJ2-1	few	.	TGTGCCAGCAGCTTGGGAGGGACTCAGAATGAGCAGTTCTTC	CASSLGGTQNEQFF
TRBV20-1	9	TRBJ2-1	.	.	TGCAGTGCTAGCAGGGAGCAGTTCTTC	CSASREQFF
TRBV28	13	TRBJ2-7	.	.	TGTGCCAGCAGTTTGCAGGCCTCCTACGAGCAGTACTTC	CASSLQASYEQYF
TRBV6-4	14	TRBJ2-1	.	TRBD2	TGTGCCAGCAGTTTTAGCGGGAGGGCCTATGAGCAGTTCTTC	CASSFSGRAYEQFF
TRBV6-6	14	TRBJ2-7	many	.	TGTGCCAGCAGTTACTCGGACGGTTCCTACGAGCAGTACTTC	CASSYSDGSYEQYF
TRBV5-1	12	TRBJ1-1	.	.	TGCGCCAGCGGAAAGCTGAACACTGAAGCTTTCTTT	CASGKLNTEAFF
TRBV7-7	15	TRBJ2-3	.	TRBD1	TGTGCTAGCAGCTTCGGGACAGGGCCCACAGATACGCAGTATTTT	CASSFGTGPTDTQYF
TRBV11-2	15	TRBJ2-5	.	TRBD2	TGTGCCAGCAGCTACCCCGGGGGGGGGCGAGAGACCCAGTACTTC	CASSYPGGGRETQYF
TRBV19	13	TRBJ1-4	.	TRBD1	TGTGCCAGCAGGACAGGGAGAAGTGAAAAACTGTTTTTT	CASRTGRSEKLFF
TRBV10-3	16	TRBJ2-5	few	.	TGTGCCATCAGTGGGGTCCCAGGTGGCAGCCAAGAGACCCAGTACTTC	CAISGVPGGSQETQYF
TRBV2	15	TRBJ2-7	.	.	TGTGCCAGCAGTGAAAGGGACTGGAACTCCTACGAGCAGTACTTC	CASSERDWNSYEQYF
TRBV28	16	TRBJ2-7	once	TRBD1	TGTGCCAGCAGTTATTTCCCGGGACAGGGGGCCTACGAGCAGTACTTC	CASSYFPGQGAYEQYF
TRBV9	17	TRBJ1-2	once	TRBD1	TGTGCCAGTACAAGAGACCCCGGGACAGGGGGGGAATATGGCTACACCTTC	CASTRDPGTGGEYGYTF
TRBV7-3	16	TRBJ2-2	once	.	TGTGCCAGCAGCTTAGTAGTGGGAGCGAACACCGGGGAGCTGTTTTTT	CASSLVVGANTGELFF
TRBV5-4	16	TRBJ1-2	.	.	TGTGCCAGCAGCTTGTTTGCAGGGGCCCCTAACTATGGCTACACCTTC	CASSLFAGAPNYGYTF
TRBV19	16	TRBJ2-1	.	TRBD1	TGTGCCAGTAGTATAGGGGCAGGGGGCGCCTACAATGAGCAGTTCTTC	CASSIGAGGAYNEQFF
TRBV7-6	13	TRBJ1-4	.	.	TGTGCCAGCGGGCAAGGGCTTAATGAAAAACTGTTTTTT	CASGQGLNEKLFF
TRBV7-2	15	TRBJ1-1	.	.	TGTGCCAGCAGCTCGGTCGGACGGGTGAACACTGAAGCTTTCTTT	CASSSVGRVNTEAFF
TRBV4-2	16	TRBJ2-7	.	TRBD1	TGTGCCAGCAGCTACATATCAGGGGGCGCCGGATCCGAGCAGTACTTC	CASSYISGGAGSEQYF
TRBV27	16	TRBJ1-2	.	.	TGTGCCAGCAGTCTGGCAGGTCCCCCCCACAGCTATGGCTACACCTTC	CASSLAGPPHSYGYTF
TRBV6-1	14	TRBJ1-5	.	.	TGTGCCAGCAGTGATAGGGGCGGTTATCAGCCCCAGCATTTT	CASSDRGGYQPQHF
TRBV2	16	TRBJ1-2	.	TRBD1	TGTGCCAGCAGTACCCCTGGGGTAGGGGGCGATGATGGCTACACCTTC	CASSTPGVGGDDGYTF
TRBV6-5	14	TRBJ2-3	.	TRBD1	TGTGCCAGCAGTGGGACAGGGGGCGCAGATACGCAGTATTTT	CASSGTGGADTQYF
TRBV2	15	TRBJ2-1	few	.	TGTGCCAGCAGCGCTGAACCTAGCTCGTACAATGAGCAGTTCTTC	CASSAEPSSYNEQFF
TRBV9	17	TRBJ2-2	.	TRBD2	TGTGCCAGCAGCCCCGGCGATAGCGGGGGAAACACCGGGGAGCTGTTTTTT	CASSPGDSGGNTGELFF
TRBV6-1	16	TRBJ1-5	once	TRBD1	TGTGCCAGCAGTGAAGTAAGGGGACAGGTCAATCAGCCCCAGCATTTT	CASSEVRGQVNQPQHF
TRBV5-1	14	TRBJ2-1	.	.	TGCGCCAGCAGCTTGCGGGGCCCTCCCAATGAGCAGTTCTTC	CASSLRGPPNEQFF